The 25 T cell receptor beta chains listed next were all sequenced from one sample in a study of OX40 agonist ivuxolimab in advanced cancers. Only in-frame clones appear in the TCRdb table, and some are missing; sequencing was by immunoSEQ multiplex PCR. This table holds 65,000 to 90,000 clones, 80% to 90% found once. The source was CD4+ or CD8+ T cells sorted from blood, collected in a trial of the OX40 agonist ivuxolimab. The receptor set was obtained from an adult with an advanced solid tumor such as melanoma, head and neck, liver or kidney cancer.

The rearrangement links TRBV6-1 to TRBJ1-2; possible D gene TRBD1, 6 bases. Germline V gene lookup returns CDR1 MNHNS and CDR2 SASEGT. V lost 3 bases and J lost 0, with 14 bases in between. The CDR3 runs to 16 residues. The CDR3 bases are TGTGCCAGCAGTGAGCCGGGGGGGCGATCTAACTATGGCTACACCTTC. It translates to CASSEPGGRSNYGYTF.

This clone was observed a handful of times. This rearrangement joins TRBV9 to TRBJ2-7; possible D gene TRBD1, 5 bases. This CDR3 is 13 amino acids long. V was clipped by 0 bases and J by 2 bases, with 6 bases between them. Germline V lookup: CDR1 SGDLS, CDR2 YYNGEE. CDR3 sequence: CASSVGTTYEQYF. In nucleotides, the CDR3 is TGTGCCAGCAGCGTAGGGACAACCTACGAGCAGTACTTC.

The chain couples TRBV6-5 to TRBJ1-6; no clear D gene. Trimming removed 5 bases at V and 7 bases at J, with 12 bases between. From germline, CDR1 is MNHEY and CDR2 SVGAGI. The CDR3 contains 14 residues. The CDR3 nucleotides are TGTGCCAGCAGTCGTTTCGTGGGGAATTCACCCCTCCACTTT. It is translated as CASSRFVGNSPLHF.

This clone was detected only once. The V gene is TRBV14, the J gene TRBJ2-1; D is unclear. The CDR3 has 13 amino acids. Trimming took 1 base from V and 6 from J, leaving 7 bases between them. Germline V gene lookup returns CDR1 SGHDN and CDR2 FVKESK. CDR3: CASSQVWGNEQFF. The DNA of the CDR3 is TGTGCCAGCAGCCAAGTTTGGGGCAATGAGCAGTTCTTC.

Here the CDR3 DNA reads TGTGCCAGCAGCGTAGAAACCGGGGAGCTGTTTTTT. Its protein product is CASSVETGELFF. The chain has TRBV9 and TRBJ2-2; no firm D call. Germline CDR1 reads SGDLS; CDR2 reads YYNGEE. CDR3 length: 12 residues. V gave up 0 bases and J gave up 5 bases, with 2 bases separating them.

This clone has just a few counts. This chain connects TRBV4-1 to TRBJ1-1; a weak D match, TRBD1 (6 bases). CDR1 MGHRA and CDR2 YSYEKL come from the germline V gene. This CDR3 has 15 amino acids. V lost 6 bases and J lost 3, with 17 bases in between. Here the CDR3 reads CASSPGGAKDTEAFF. The CDR3 nucleotides read TGCGCCAGCAGTCCGGGGGGGGCAAAGGACACTGAAGCTTTCTTT.

The CDR3 sequence: CASSMGLAGDFSDTQYF. As DNA, the CDR3 is TGTGCCAGCAGCATGGGACTAGCGGGGGATTTCTCAGATACGCAGTATTTT. V is TRBV7-9 and J is TRBJ2-3; 14 bases line up with TRBD2. Trimming at V came to 5 bases and at J to 4 bases, leaving 8 bases not matched to a gene. CDR3 length: 17 residues. CDR1 is SEHNR, CDR2 FQNEAQ, per germline (reference sequence).

The count of this clone is one. The genes are TRBV7-2 and TRBJ2-5, with 7 bases aligning to TRBD1. The trim removed 5 bases at V and 3 bases at J, leaving 3 bases unmatched. The CDR3 has 13 amino acids. Germline V CDR1 and CDR2: SGHTA, FQGNSA. The CDR3 is CASSPTGEETQYF. The CDR3, as DNA: TGTGCCAGCAGCCCCACAGGGGAAGAGACCCAGTACTTC.

V is TRBV4-3 and J is TRBJ2-7; TRBD2 aligns across 8 bases. The CDR3 totals 17 residues. After removal of 0 bases from V and 4 bases from J, the junction contained 11 bases not matched to a gene. Germline lookup yields CDR1 LGHNA and CDR2 YSLEER. The CDR3 is CASSQDIPGGGHYEQYF. DNA for the CDR3: TGCGCCAGCAGCCAAGATATTCCGGGGGGGGGCCATTACGAGCAGTACTTC.

This sequence joins TRBV15 and TRBJ2-1; 8 positions match TRBD2. Germline CDR1 reads LNHNV; CDR2 reads YYDKDF (reference sequence). J lost 16 bases, V lost 5 bases, and 19 bases had no gene match. The CDR3 has 15 amino acids. CDR3 protein: CATSSRGLAGYPPFF. CDR3 DNA sequence: TGTGCCACCAGCTCCCGGGGGCTAGCGGGCTACCCGCCCTTCTTC.

The V and J genes are TRBV6-5 and TRBJ1-6; maybe TRBD1 (6 bases). Trimming pared 4 bases from V and 3 bases from J, leaving 10 bases between. The CDR3 covers 15 residues. Per germline, CDR1 MNHEY and CDR2 SVGAGI. The CDR3 reads CASSLGQNYNSPLHF. The CDR3 DNA sequence: TGTGCCAGCAGTTTAGGACAGAACTATAATTCACCCCTCCACTTT.

A single count supports this clone. The rearrangement joins TRBV14 to TRBJ1-4; D might be TRBD1 (6 bases). Germline V gene sequence: CDR1 SGHDN, CDR2 FVKESK. The CDR3 sequence is 13 residues long. Trimming removed 6 bases at V and 8 bases at J, with 13 bases between. The CDR3 loop reads CASRIRGGEKLFF. CDR3 DNA: TGTGCCAGCAGGATACGAGGGGGAGAAAAACTGTTTTTT.

The CDR3 DNA reads TGCGCCAGCAGCTACGAGGATACAACCTACGAGCAGTACTTC. The encoded protein is CASSYEDTTYEQYF. The chain joins TRBV5-1 to TRBJ2-7; D call uncertain. Trimming stripped 3 bases from V and 2 bases from J, with 12 bases between. This CDR3 is 14 amino acids long. Germline-derived CDR1 and CDR2 are SGHRS and YFSETQ.

V gene TRBV2 combines with J gene TRBJ2-6; D is unresolved. The CDR3 has 14 amino acids. CDR1 SNHLY and CDR2 FYNNEI come from the germline V gene. V lost 3 bases and J 1 base, leaving 4 bases between the germline ends. CDR3 loop: CASSERSGANVLTF. CDR3 DNA: TGTGCCAGCAGTGAGAGATCTGGGGCCAACGTCCTGACTTTC.

This chain joins TRBV12-5 and TRBJ1-5; possible D gene TRBD1, 5 bases. This CDR3 comprises 13 residues. The V gene lost 7 bases and the J gene lost 4 bases, with 11 bases spanning the gap. Germline CDR1 LGHNT, CDR2 FRNRAP. The DNA of the CDR3 is TGTGCTAGTGCCGGGGGGGGGAATCAGCCCCAGCATTTT. It codes for CASAGGGNQPQHF.

V is TRBV6-5 and J is TRBJ1-3; D gene unclear. This CDR3 has 13 residues. Germline values: CDR1 MNHEY, CDR2 SVGAGI. Trimming cost V 0 bases and J 4 bases, with 4 bases left between them. CDR3 DNA: TGTGCCAGCAGTTACTCGATCGGAAACACCATATATTTT. Its translation is CASSYSIGNTIYF.

The V gene is TRBV5-6, the J gene TRBJ2-1; the D gene is possibly TRBD2 (5 bases). V was shortened by 4 bases and J by 2 bases, with 10 bases between the two germline ends. The CDR3 extends over 14 amino acids. Looked up from germline, CDR1 is SGHDT and CDR2 is YYEEEE. Here the CDR3 DNA reads TGTGCCAGCAGCCAGGACGGGACCTACAATGAGCAGTTCTTC. Translated: CASSQDGTYNEQFF. The variable domain in full, with the rest retrieved from reference TRBV5-6 and TRBJ2-1, is DAGVTQSPTHLIKTRGQQVTLRCSPKSGHDTVSWYQQALGQGPQFIFQYYEEEERQRGNFPDRFSGHQFPNYSSELNVNALLLGDSALYLCASSQDGTYNEQFFGPGTRLTVL.

On this clone: The sample carries other DNA sequences with the same CDR3. The chain uses TRBV6-5 and TRBJ1-2, with D maybe TRBD1 (6 bases). The CDR3 covers 14 residues. Deletions cut 0 bases from V and 4 bases from J, with 9 bases between. CDR1 MNHEY and CDR2 SVGAGI come from the germline V gene. Here the CDR3 reads CASSYSGQPYGYTF. CDR3 in DNA: TGTGCCAGCAGTTACTCAGGACAGCCCTATGGCTACACCTTC.

The chain combines TRBV18 with TRBJ2-5; 7 bases match TRBD2. With V trimmed by 1 base and J by 5 bases, 7 bases remained unmatched. This CDR3 has 15 amino acids. Looked up from germline, CDR1 is KGHSH and CDR2 is LQKENI. In DNA form, the CDR3 reads TGTGCCAGCTCACCACTTCTAGCGGACTCCGAGACCCAGTACTTC. Translated, it gives CASSPLLADSETQYF.

This sequence joins TRBV10-3 and TRBJ2-1; D possibly matches TRBD1 or TRBD2 (6 bases each). Trimming removed 3 bases from V and 9 bases from J, with 24 bases in between. The CDR3 has 17 residues. Germline lookup yields CDR1 ENHRY and CDR2 SYGVKD. CDR3 sequence (DNA): TGTGCCATCAGTGAAGCGGGCGGGCAGGGGTGGGGCGGTGAGCAGTTCTTC. Its protein product is CAISEAGGQGWGGEQFF.

The sample holds a few counts of this clone. CDR3 sequence (DNA): TGTGCCAGCCAATCCTCTGGGGGCCCGACCTACGAGCAGTACTTC. Residues: CASQSSGGPTYEQYF. The rearrangement links TRBV2 to TRBJ2-5, with a possible D match to TRBD1 (6 bases). Matching the DNA end better, TRBJ2-7 makes the J call doubtful. CDR3 size: 15 residues. In germline, CDR1 is SNHLY, CDR2 FYNNEI.

This CDR3 reads CASSDRGRNTDTQYF. In DNA, the CDR3 is TGTGCCAGCAGTGACAGGGGGCGGAACACAGATACGCAGTATTTT. The rearrangement joins TRBV6-4 to TRBJ2-3, with 7 bases that match TRBD1. Germline lookup yields CDR1 MRHNA and CDR2 SNTAGT. Losses at the gene ends were 2 bases for V and 2 bases for J; bases not matched to a gene: 4. The length of the CDR3 is 15 residues.

J is TRBJ1-3 and V is TRBV9; D remains ambiguous. In germline, CDR1 is SGDLS, CDR2 YYNGEE. Trimming cost V 0 bases and J 0 bases, with 7 bases left between them. The CDR3 runs 15 residues. CDR3 nucleotides: TGTGCCAGCAGCGTAGGAGGGTCCTCTGGAAACACCATATATTTT. This encodes CASSVGGSSGNTIYF. Combining the CDR3 with reference TRBV9 and TRBJ1-3 gives the whole variable domain DSGVTQTPKHLITATGQRVTLRCSPRSGDLSVYWYQQSLDQGLQFLIQYYNGEERAKGNILERFSAQQFPDLHSELNLSSLELGDSALYFCASSVGGSSGNTIYFGEGSWLTVV.

In its sample, this clone was seen once. V and J are TRBV19 and TRBJ1-3; D not certain. Germline assignment: CDR1 LNHDA and CDR2 SQIVND (reference sequence). The CDR3 covers 13 residues. Trimming stripped 6 bases from V and 2 bases from J, with 8 bases between. In nucleotides, the CDR3 is TGTGCCAGTAGGGAACGTGCTGGAAACACCATATATTTT. Translation gives CASRERAGNTIYF.

The chain joins TRBV6-5 to TRBJ1-2; tentative D call: TRBD1 (6 bases). V shed 6 bases and J shed 8 bases, with 16 bases lying between them. The CDR3 loop spans 13 amino acids. Germline V CDR1 and CDR2: MNHEY, SVGAGI. The CDR3 DNA sequence: TGTGCCAGCAGCCAACAGGGCGTCGGGGGCTACACCTTC. This sequence encodes CASSQQGVGGYTF.